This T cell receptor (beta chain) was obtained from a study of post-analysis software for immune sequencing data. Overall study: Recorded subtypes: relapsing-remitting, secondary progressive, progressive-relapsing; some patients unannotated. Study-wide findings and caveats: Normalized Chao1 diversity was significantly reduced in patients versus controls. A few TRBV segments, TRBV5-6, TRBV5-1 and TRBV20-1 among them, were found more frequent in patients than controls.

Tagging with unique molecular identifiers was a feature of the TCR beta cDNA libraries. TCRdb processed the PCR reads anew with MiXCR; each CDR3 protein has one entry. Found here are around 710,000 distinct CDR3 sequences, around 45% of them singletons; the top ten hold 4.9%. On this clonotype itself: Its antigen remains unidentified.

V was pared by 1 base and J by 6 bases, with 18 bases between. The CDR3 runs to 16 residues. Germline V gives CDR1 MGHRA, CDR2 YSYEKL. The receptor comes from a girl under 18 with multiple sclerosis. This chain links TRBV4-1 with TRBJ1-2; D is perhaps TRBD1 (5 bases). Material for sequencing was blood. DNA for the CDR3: TGCGCCAGCAGCCAAGGTGACAGATTCGACTCGGATGGCTACACCTTC. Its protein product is CASSQGDRFDSDGYTF.